The 20 T cell receptor beta chains in this list originate from one sample, sequenced in a study of early T cells in non-severe SARS-CoV-2 infection. TCRdb ran MiXCR on the 5' RACE reads and lists one entry per CDR3 protein. The table has tens of thousands of distinct CDR3 sequences, 10% seen once. The sequences come from whole blood, collected at baseline. These receptors originate from an adult who was a healthcare worker with PCR-confirmed SARS-CoV-2 infection or an uninfected control (not recorded which).

The sample holds a few counts of this clonotype. CDR3 sequence (DNA): TGTGCCAGCATCGGGGAGATGTGGCAGGGCGAAGGTGAGCAGTTCTTC. This translates into CASIGEMWQGEGEQFF. The V and J genes are TRBV2 and TRBJ2-1, with D perhaps assigned TRBD1 or TRBD2 (5 bases each). The V end lost 7 bases, the J end lost 9 bases, and 25 bases lay between the germline ends. Germline V gene data show CDR1 as SNHLY and CDR2 as FYNNEI. This CDR3 contains 16 residues. Together with reference TRBV2 and TRBJ2-1, the CDR3 gives the full variable domain: EPEVTQTPSHQVTQMGQEVILRCVPISNHLYFYWYRQILGQKVEFLVSFYNNEISEKSEIFDDQFSVERPDGSNFTLKIRSTKLEDSAMYFCASIGEMWQGEGEQFFGPGTRLTVL.

This clonotype has a handful of counts. The chain joins TRBV10-3 to TRBJ2-7, with 10 bases matching TRBD1. The CDR3 is 15 residues long. Germline CDR1 is ENHRY and CDR2 is SYGVKD. V was pared by 0 bases and J by 3 bases, with 2 bases of the junction left unmatched. CDR3 DNA sequence: TGTGCCATCAGTGAGTCGACAGGGGGCATCTACGAGCAGTACTTC. Protein sequence: CAISESTGGIYEQYF.

This sequence joins TRBV1 and TRBJ1-2. TRBV1 is described as a pseudogene. The CDR3 loop spans 13 amino acids. The CDR3 bases are TGCACCAGCAGCCAAGACGCAGGCTATGGCTACACCTTC. Translating gives CTSSQDAGYGYTF.

This clonotype was picked up a small number of times. The rearrangement links TRBV4-3 to TRBJ1-6, with D perhaps matching TRBD1 (5 bases). Germline CDR1 reads LGHNA; CDR2 reads YSLEER. Trimming shortened V by 0 bases and J by 9 bases, and 15 bases separated the two germline ends. The CDR3 runs to 16 residues. CDR3 sequence: CASSQDWDYNRSPLHF. As DNA, the CDR3 is TGCGCCAGCAGCCAAGATTGGGACTACAACCGTTCACCCCTCCACTTT.

The chain couples TRBV11-2 to TRBJ1-2; the match to TRBD1 covers 7 bases. With 5 bases clipped from V and 3 bases from J, the junction kept 15 bases outside the gene matches. The germline CDR1 and CDR2 sequences are SGHAT and FQNNGV. The CDR3 sequence is 17 residues long. CDR3: CASSIFRDSIRHYGYTF. CDR3 DNA sequence: TGTGCCAGCAGCATCTTCCGGGACAGCATTCGACACTATGGCTACACCTTC.

This clonotype was observed a few times. V gene TRBV11-3 combines with J gene TRBJ2-2, with D hard to call. V lost 2 bases to trimming and J lost 6 bases, with 4 bases between them. This CDR3 has 12 amino acids. CDR1 SGHNT and CDR2 YENEEA come from the germline V gene. CDR3 bases: TGTGCCAGCAGCTTATTGGCCGGGGAGCTGTTTTTT. This translates into CASSLLAGELFF.

The chain recombines TRBV7-9 with TRBJ1-1; no reliable D call. The CDR3 runs to 14 residues. V was trimmed by 5 bases and J by 1 base, leaving 11 bases between them. CDR1 SEHNR and CDR2 FQNEAQ come from the germline V gene (reference sequence). CDR3 bases: TGTGCCAGCAGCGAGGGCCGAACGAACACTGAAGCTTTCTTT. Translated, it gives CASSEGRTNTEAFF.

The V and J genes are TRBV12-5 and TRBJ1-3; D gene uncertain. Between the trimmed V and J ends, which lost 0 bases and 4 bases, there was a span of 13 bases. Germline lookup yields CDR1 LGHNT and CDR2 FRNRAP. The CDR3 is 16 residues long. The CDR3 is CASGLVVPRLGNTIYF. CDR3 DNA: TGTGCTAGTGGTTTGGTTGTACCTAGGCTGGGAAACACCATATATTTT.

This chain links TRBV9 with TRBJ1-1; D gene uncertain. This CDR3 comprises 14 residues. V lost 3 bases, J lost 1 base, and 10 bases lay in between. The germline V gene encodes CDR1 SGDLS and CDR2 YYNGEE. CDR3 sequence reads: CASSANNQNTEAFF. The CDR3 DNA reads as TGTGCCAGCAGCGCGAACAACCAGAACACTGAAGCTTTCTTT.

This clonotype was found a few times. The rearrangement links TRBV27 to TRBJ2-7; TRBD2 matches at 9 bases. The trim removed 7 bases at V and 6 bases at J, leaving 13 bases unmatched. Germline values: CDR1 MNHEY, CDR2 SMNVEV (reference sequence). The CDR3 length is 15 residues. The CDR3 sequence is CASTYAPRGGFEQYF. Written as DNA, the CDR3 is TGTGCCAGCACCTATGCTCCGCGGGGGGGTTTCGAGCAGTACTTC.

The chain uses TRBV12-3 or TRBV12-4 and TRBJ1-6; no definite D call. CDR3 size: 15 residues. V lost 3 bases to trimming and J lost 3 bases, with 9 bases between them. The chain's CDR3 is CASSLGPNYNSPLHF. The DNA of the CDR3 is TGTGCCAGCAGTTTGGGCCCGAACTATAATTCACCCCTCCACTTT.

At least ten counts were recorded for this clonotype. The chain links TRBV4-2 to TRBJ2-7; 9 bases fit TRBD1. The CDR3 loop spans 16 amino acids. CDR1 is LGHNA and CDR2 is YNFKEQ in the germline V gene. V shed 3 bases, J shed 5 bases, and the junction held 11 bases outside the gene matches. The DNA of the CDR3 is TGTGCCAGCAGCCAGCCATCCGGGACAGGGACGAACGAGCAGTACTTC. Its protein product is CASSQPSGTGTNEQYF.

This clonotype came up a few times. V is TRBV7-9 and J is TRBJ2-7, with a weak D call TRBD2 (6 bases). V shed 5 bases and J shed 2 bases, with 22 bases lying between them. Germline lookup yields CDR1 SEHNR and CDR2 FQNEAQ (reference sequence). This CDR3 region has 17 residues. CDR3 protein: CASSPRLASALAYEQYF. The DNA for the CDR3 is TGTGCCAGCAGCCCCCGTTTAGCTAGCGCCCTAGCCTACGAGCAGTACTTC. The variable domain in full, with the rest retrieved from reference TRBV7-9 and TRBJ2-7, is DTGVSQNPRHKITKRGQNVTFRCDPISEHNRLYWYRQTLGQGPEFLTYFQNEAQLEKSRLLSDRFSAERPKGSFSTLEIQRTEQGDSAMYLCASSPRLASALAYEQYFGPGTRLTVT.

This clonotype was detected ten times or more. The chain links TRBV20-1 to TRBJ1-5; D perhaps matches TRBD1 (5 bases). With 6 bases removed from V and 3 bases from J, the gap between germline ends came to 12 bases. This CDR3 is built from 13 residues. Germline lookup yields CDR1 DFQATT and CDR2 SNEGSKA (reference sequence). The CDR3 here is CSAQVEDNQPQHF. The CDR3 DNA follows: TGCAGTGCACAGGTGGAGGACAATCAGCCCCAGCATTTT.

This clonotype was detected many times. The chain is built from TRBV6-1 and TRBJ1-5, with 9 positions matching TRBD1. The CDR3 has 16 amino acids. The ends lost 4 bases at V and 0 bases at J; junction bases unmatched: 4. CDR1 and CDR2 (germline): MNHNS, SASEGT. CDR3 DNA: TGTGCCAGCAGTGTACAGGGGGCAGGTAGCAATCAGCCCCAGCATTTT. Translating it yields CASSVQGAGSNQPQHF.

This clonotype was counted ten times or more. The chain joins TRBV5-1 to TRBJ2-7; 7 nucleotides align to TRBD1. Germline loops: CDR1 SGHRS, CDR2 YFSETQ. The CDR3 extends over 13 amino acids. Germline trimming cut 4 bases from V and 7 bases from J; bases unmatched to any gene: 8. CDR3: CASSNTGEGEQYF. Written as DNA, the CDR3 is TGCGCCAGCAGCAATACAGGGGAAGGGGAGCAGTACTTC.

The CDR3 sequence is CASSFDRGSPYEQYF. CDR3 DNA sequence: TGTGCCAGCAGCTTTGACAGAGGGTCCCCCTACGAGCAGTACTTC. The chain couples TRBV7-2 to TRBJ2-7; the D call may be TRBD1 or TRBD2 (5 bases each). The germline V gene has CDR1 SGHTA and CDR2 FQGNSA. Trimming cost V 3 bases and J 2 bases, with 14 bases left between them. This CDR3 is 15 amino acids long.

V usage is TRBV30 and J usage is TRBJ1-1; D is ambiguous. Germline V CDR1 and CDR2: GTSNPN, SVGIG (reference sequence). The CDR3 runs 13 residues. Trimming removed 5 bases at V and 0 bases at J, with 10 bases between. The CDR3 DNA sequence: TGTGCCTGGGAACTTGGCCTGAACACTGAAGCTTTCTTT. Translating it yields CAWELGLNTEAFF.

There are many counts of this clonotype. This sequence joins TRBV2 and TRBJ2-3, with D perhaps given as TRBD1 or TRBD2 (7 bases each). The ends were cut back, 6 bases at V and 0 bases at J, with 10 bases in the middle. CDR3 length: 14 amino acids. The germline gives CDR1 SNHLY, CDR2 FYNNEI. The CDR3 DNA is TGTGCCAGCAGCAGGGGGGGGAGCACAGATACGCAGTATTTT. It encodes CASSRGGSTDTQYF.

V is TRBV6-1 and J is TRBJ2-2; 7 nucleotides match TRBD1. V shed 7 bases and J 2 bases; nucleotides not matched to a gene: 10. This CDR3 region has 16 residues. CDR1 and CDR2 from the germline V gene are MNHNS and SASEGT. The CDR3 bases are TGTGCCAGCACCCTAGACAGGGATCGTAACACCGGGGAGCTGTTTTTT. This codes for CASTLDRDRNTGELFF.